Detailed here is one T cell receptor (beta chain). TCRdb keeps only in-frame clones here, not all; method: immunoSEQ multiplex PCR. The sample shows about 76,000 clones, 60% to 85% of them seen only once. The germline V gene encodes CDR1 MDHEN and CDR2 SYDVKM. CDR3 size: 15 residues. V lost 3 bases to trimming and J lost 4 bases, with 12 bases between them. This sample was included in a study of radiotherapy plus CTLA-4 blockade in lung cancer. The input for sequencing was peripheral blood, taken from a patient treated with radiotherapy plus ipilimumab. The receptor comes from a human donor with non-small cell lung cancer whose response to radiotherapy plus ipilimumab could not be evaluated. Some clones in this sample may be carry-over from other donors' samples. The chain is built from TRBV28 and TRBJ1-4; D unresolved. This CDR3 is CASSFAAGLNEKLFF. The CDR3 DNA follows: TGTGCCAGCAGTTTCGCAGCAGGCCTTAATGAAAAACTGTTTTTT.